The next 11 T cell receptor beta chains were all read from a single sample in a study of OX40 agonist ivuxolimab in advanced cancers. Assay used: immunoSEQ multiplex PCR; TCRdb lists only in-frame clones, some missing. This table has tens of thousands of clones, more than 80% appearing once. Sequences were derived from CD4+ or CD8+ T cells sorted from blood, sampled in a trial of the OX40 agonist ivuxolimab. Receptors originate from an adult with an advanced solid tumor such as melanoma, head and neck, liver or kidney cancer.

The chain employs TRBV14 and TRBJ2-7; D possibly corresponds to TRBD2 (6 bases). CDR1 SGHDN and CDR2 FVKESK come from the germline V gene. This CDR3 has 14 residues. Trimming removed 4 bases at V and 7 bases at J, with 17 bases between. Written as DNA, the CDR3 is TGTGCCAGCAGCCGACTAGGGTCTACAGGAGAGCAGTACTTC. Translated, it gives CASSRLGSTGEQYF.

The J gene is TRBJ2-1, the V gene TRBV27; TRBD2 matches 14 bases. Germline V gene lookup returns CDR1 MNHEY and CDR2 SMNVEV (reference sequence). There are 18 residues in the CDR3. V gave up 2 bases and J gave up 1 base; unmatched junction bases: 4. In nucleotides, the CDR3 is TGTGCCAGCAGTTTACATGGGACTAGCGGGGGTTCCTACAATGAGCAGTTCTTC. Translated, it gives CASSLHGTSGGSYNEQFF.

The V call is TRBV11-3, the J call TRBJ2-1; tentatively, D is TRBD1 (6 bases). Germline-derived CDR1 and CDR2 are SGHNT and YENEEA. Trimming cost V 5 bases and J 6 bases, with 17 bases left between them. The CDR3 runs to 15 residues. The CDR3 sequence is CASSVGHPGANEQFF. The CDR3 DNA sequence: TGTGCCAGCAGCGTGGGACACCCTGGGGCCAATGAGCAGTTCTTC.

This chain connects TRBV27 to TRBJ2-3; D unclear. V shed 9 bases and J shed 0 bases, with 10 bases lying between them. CDR3 length: 13 residues. Germline V CDR1 and CDR2: MNHEY, SMNVEV (reference sequence). CDR3 protein: CASQRGSTDTQYF. DNA of the CDR3: TGTGCCAGTCAGCGTGGAAGCACAGATACGCAGTATTTT.

This chain uses TRBV28 with TRBJ2-3; D gene unclear. V was cut by 6 bases and J by 5 bases, with 18 bases left in between. The V gene's germline CDR1 is MDHEN and CDR2 SYDVKM. The CDR3 contains 15 residues. CDR3 loop: CASRSTRRFIDTQYF. The CDR3 DNA is TGTGCCAGCAGGTCAACTCGTAGATTCATAGATACGCAGTATTTT.

This clone was seen only a few times. The V and J genes are TRBV28 and TRBJ1-4; 10 bases line up with TRBD1. The CDR3 covers 14 residues. V was pared by 5 bases and J by 8 bases, with 5 bases of the junction left unmatched. Looked up from germline, CDR1 is MDHEN and CDR2 is SYDVKM. The CDR3 spells CASSPDRGREKLFF. The CDR3 nucleotides read TGTGCCAGCAGTCCCGACAGGGGGCGAGAAAAACTGTTTTTT.

The chain joins TRBV9 to TRBJ2-5; TRBD2 matches at 12 bases. Trimming cost V 0 bases and J 5 bases; bases outside gene matches: 8. This CDR3 is built from 17 residues. Germline V CDR1 and CDR2: SGDLS, YYNGEE. CDR3 coding DNA: TGTGCCAGCAGCGTAGTGGGACTAGCGGGCTTGGTTGAGACCCAGTACTTC. It yields the protein CASSVVGLAGLVETQYF.

Only a few counts were recorded for this clone. The V gene is TRBV5-4, the J gene TRBJ1-5, with a weak D call TRBD1 (5 bases). The germline V gene encodes CDR1 SGHNT and CDR2 YYREEE (reference sequence). The CDR3 totals 14 residues. Trimming pared 3 bases from V and 2 bases from J, leaving 9 bases between. CDR3: CASSSGGGNQPQHF. CDR3 sequence (DNA): TGTGCCAGCAGCTCTGGGGGAGGCAATCAGCCCCAGCATTTT.

The rearrangement links TRBV7-2 to TRBJ2-7; tentatively, D is TRBD1 (6 bases). CDR3 length: 15 residues. CDR1 and CDR2 (germline): SGHTA, FQGNSA. Trimming took off 1 base at V and 3 bases at J, with 13 bases between the two ends. CDR3 bases: TGTGCCAGCAGCTTAGAACAGGGAAACCTCTACGAGCAGTACTTC. It translates to CASSLEQGNLYEQYF.

The rearrangement joins TRBV19 to TRBJ2-1; weak D call: TRBD2 (5 bases). With 4 bases removed from V and 4 bases from J, the gap between germline ends came to 11 bases. Germline V lookup: CDR1 LNHDA, CDR2 SQIVND (reference sequence). This CDR3 has 14 amino acids. The CDR3, as DNA: TGTGCCAGTAGTAGGTCGGGATCTTACAATGAGCAGTTCTTC. Protein: CASSRSGSYNEQFF.

This sequence joins TRBV25-1 and TRBJ1-5; D call uncertain. V was cut by 5 bases and J by 0 bases, with 14 bases left in between. Germline V gene sequence: CDR1 MGHDK, CDR2 SYGVNS. This CDR3 has 16 residues. The CDR3 reads CASSQAGASSNQPQHF. The CDR3 coding sequence is TGTGCCAGCAGTCAAGCGGGAGCGAGTAGCAATCAGCCCCAGCATTTT.